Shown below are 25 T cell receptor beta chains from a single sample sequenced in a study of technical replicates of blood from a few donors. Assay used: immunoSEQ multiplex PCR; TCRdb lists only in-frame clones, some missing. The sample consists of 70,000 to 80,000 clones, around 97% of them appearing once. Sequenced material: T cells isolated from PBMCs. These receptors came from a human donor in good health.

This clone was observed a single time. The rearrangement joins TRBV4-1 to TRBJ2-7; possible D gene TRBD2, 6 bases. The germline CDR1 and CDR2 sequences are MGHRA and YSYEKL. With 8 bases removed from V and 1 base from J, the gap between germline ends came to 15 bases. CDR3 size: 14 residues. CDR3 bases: TGCGCCAGCGAATCTCAGGAGGGATCCTACGAGCAGTACTTC. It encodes CASESQEGSYEQYF.

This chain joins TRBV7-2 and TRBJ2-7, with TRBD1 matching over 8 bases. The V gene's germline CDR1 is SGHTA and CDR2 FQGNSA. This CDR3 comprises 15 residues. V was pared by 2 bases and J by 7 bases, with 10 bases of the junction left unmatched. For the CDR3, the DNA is TGTGCCAGCAGCTTACAGGGACAGGTGGGGGAAGAGCAGTACTTC. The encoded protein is CASSLQGQVGEEQYF.

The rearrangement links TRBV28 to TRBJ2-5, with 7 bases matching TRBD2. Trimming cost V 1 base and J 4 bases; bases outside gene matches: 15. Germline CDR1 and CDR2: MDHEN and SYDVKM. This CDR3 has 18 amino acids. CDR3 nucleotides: TGTGCCAGCAGTTTATTGGCCGGGGTCCTAGCGGCGAGAGAGACCCAGTACTTC. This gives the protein CASSLLAGVLAARETQYF.

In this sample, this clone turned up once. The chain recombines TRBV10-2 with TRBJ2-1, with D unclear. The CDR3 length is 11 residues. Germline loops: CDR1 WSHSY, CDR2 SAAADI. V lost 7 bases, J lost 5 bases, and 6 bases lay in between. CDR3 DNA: TGCGCCAGCAATAGTAACAATGAGCAGTTCTTC. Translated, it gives CASNSNNEQFF.

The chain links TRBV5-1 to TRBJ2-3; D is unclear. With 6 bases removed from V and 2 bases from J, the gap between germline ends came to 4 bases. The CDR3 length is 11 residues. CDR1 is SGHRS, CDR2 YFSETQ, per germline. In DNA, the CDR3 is TGCGCCAGCACAGACACAGATACGCAGTATTTT. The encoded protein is CASTDTDTQYF.

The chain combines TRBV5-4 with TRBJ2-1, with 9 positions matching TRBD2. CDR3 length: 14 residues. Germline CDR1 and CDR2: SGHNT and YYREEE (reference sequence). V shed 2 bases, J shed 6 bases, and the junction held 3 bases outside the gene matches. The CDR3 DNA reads TGTGCCAGCAGCTTATCACTAGCGGGCAATGAGCAGTTCTTC. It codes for CASSLSLAGNEQFF. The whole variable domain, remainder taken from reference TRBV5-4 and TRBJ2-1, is ETGVTQSPTHLIKTRGQQVTLRCSSQSGHNTVSWYQQALGQGPQFIFQYYREEENGRGNFPPRFSGLQFPNYSSELNVNALELDDSALYLCASSLSLAGNEQFFGPGTRLTVL.

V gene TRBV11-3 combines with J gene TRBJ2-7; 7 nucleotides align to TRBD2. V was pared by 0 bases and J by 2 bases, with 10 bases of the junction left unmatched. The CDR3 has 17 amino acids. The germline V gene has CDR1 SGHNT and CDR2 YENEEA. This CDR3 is CASSLDLGSSGTYEQYF. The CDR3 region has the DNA TGTGCCAGCAGCTTAGATCTGGGGTCTAGCGGAACCTACGAGCAGTACTTC.

The CDR3: CASSSSWRTSGNEQFF. The CDR3 DNA reads as TGTGCCAGCAGCTCTAGTTGGCGGACTAGCGGCAATGAGCAGTTCTTC. The chain links TRBV5-6 to TRBJ2-1; 10 bases map to TRBD2. The CDR3 consists of 16 residues. V was clipped by 3 bases and J by 6 bases; unmatched bases: 9. Germline-derived CDR1 and CDR2 are SGHDT and YYEEEE.

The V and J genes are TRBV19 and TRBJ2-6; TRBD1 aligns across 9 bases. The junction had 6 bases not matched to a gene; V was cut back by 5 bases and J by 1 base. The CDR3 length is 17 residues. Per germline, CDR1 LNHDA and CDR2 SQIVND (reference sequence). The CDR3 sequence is CASSVRDRESGANVLTF. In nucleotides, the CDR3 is TGTGCCAGTAGTGTCCGGGACAGGGAGTCTGGGGCCAACGTCCTGACTTTC.

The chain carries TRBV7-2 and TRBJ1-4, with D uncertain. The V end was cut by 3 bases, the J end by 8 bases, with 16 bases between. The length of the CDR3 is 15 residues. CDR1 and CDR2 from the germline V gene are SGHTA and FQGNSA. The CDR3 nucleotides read TGTGCCAGCAGCTTCACCTCCGGGGTTCAAGAAAAACTGTTTTTT. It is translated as CASSFTSGVQEKLFF.

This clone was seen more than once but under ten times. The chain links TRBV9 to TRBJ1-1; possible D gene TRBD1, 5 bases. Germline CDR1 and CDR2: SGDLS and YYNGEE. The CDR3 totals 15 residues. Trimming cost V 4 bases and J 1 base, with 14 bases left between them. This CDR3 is CASSPRGNRNTEAFF. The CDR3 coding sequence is TGTGCCAGCAGCCCTAGGGGCAATCGGAACACTGAAGCTTTCTTT.

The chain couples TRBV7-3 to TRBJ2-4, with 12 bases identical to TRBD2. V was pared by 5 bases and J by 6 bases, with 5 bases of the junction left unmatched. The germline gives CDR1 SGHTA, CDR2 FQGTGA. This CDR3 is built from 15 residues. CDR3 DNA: TGTGCCAGCAGCCCTAGCGGGGGGGCGGGAAACATTCAGTACTTC. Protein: CASSPSGGAGNIQYF.

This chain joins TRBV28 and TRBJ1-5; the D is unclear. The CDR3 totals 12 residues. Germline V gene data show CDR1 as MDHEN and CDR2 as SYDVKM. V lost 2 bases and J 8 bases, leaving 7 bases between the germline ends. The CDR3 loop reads CASSLIVEPQHF. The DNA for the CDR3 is TGTGCCAGCAGTTTAATAGTTGAGCCCCAGCATTTT. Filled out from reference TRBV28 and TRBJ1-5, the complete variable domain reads DVKVTQSSRYLVKRTGEKVFLECVQDMDHENMFWYRQDPGLGLRLIYFSYDVKMKEKGDIPEGYSVSREKKERFSLILESASTNQTSMYLCASSLIVEPQHFGDGTRLSIL.

The DNA for the CDR3 is TGTGCCAGCAGTTACTCGTTTTCCGGAGATACGCAGTATTTT. This codes for CASSYSFSGDTQYF. The J gene is TRBJ2-3, the V gene TRBV6-5, with D uncertain. The CDR3 consists of 14 residues. V was pared by 0 bases and J by 5 bases, with 9 bases between. Germline CDR1 MNHEY, CDR2 SVGAGI.

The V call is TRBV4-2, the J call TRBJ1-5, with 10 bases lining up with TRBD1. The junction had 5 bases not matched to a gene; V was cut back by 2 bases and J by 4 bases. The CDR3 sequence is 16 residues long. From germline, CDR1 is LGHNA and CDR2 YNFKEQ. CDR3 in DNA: TGTGCCAGCAGCCAAACTCCGGGACAGGGGAATCAGCCCCAGCATTTT. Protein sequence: CASSQTPGQGNQPQHF.

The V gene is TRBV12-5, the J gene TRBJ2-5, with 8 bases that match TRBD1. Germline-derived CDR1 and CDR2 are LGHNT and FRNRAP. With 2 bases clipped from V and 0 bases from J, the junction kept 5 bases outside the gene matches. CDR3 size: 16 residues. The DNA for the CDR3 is TGTGCTAGTGGTTTGTCCAGGACAGGGCACCAAGAGACCCAGTACTTC. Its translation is CASGLSRTGHQETQYF.

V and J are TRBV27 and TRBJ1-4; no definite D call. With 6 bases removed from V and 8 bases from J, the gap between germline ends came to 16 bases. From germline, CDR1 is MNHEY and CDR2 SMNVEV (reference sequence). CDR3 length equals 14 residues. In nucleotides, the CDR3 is TGTGCCAGCAGCCCCGGGAGGGTACGGGAAAAACTGTTTTTT. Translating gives CASSPGRVREKLFF.

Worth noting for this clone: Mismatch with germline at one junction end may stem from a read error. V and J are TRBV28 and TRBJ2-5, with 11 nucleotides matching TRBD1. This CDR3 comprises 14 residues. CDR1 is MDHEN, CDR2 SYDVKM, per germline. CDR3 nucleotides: TGTGCCAGCAGTTTCGAGTTGGACAGGGGGCCGGGAGACTTC. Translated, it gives CASSFELDRGPGDF. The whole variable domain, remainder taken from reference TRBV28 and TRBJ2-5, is DVKVTQSSRYLVKRTGEKVFLECVQDMDHENMFWYRQDPGLGLRLIYFSYDVKMKEKGDIPEGYSVSREKKERFSLILESASTNQTSMYLCASSFELDRGPGDFGPGTRLLVL.

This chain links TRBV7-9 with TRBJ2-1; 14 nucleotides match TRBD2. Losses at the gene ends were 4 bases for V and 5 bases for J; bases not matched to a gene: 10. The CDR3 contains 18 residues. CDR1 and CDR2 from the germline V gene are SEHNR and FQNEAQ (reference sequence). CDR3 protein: CASSSPQTSGGEDNEQFF. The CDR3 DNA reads TGTGCCAGCAGCTCCCCGCAGACTAGCGGGGGGGAGGACAATGAGCAGTTCTTC. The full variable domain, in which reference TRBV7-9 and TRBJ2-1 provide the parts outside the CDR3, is DTGVSQNPRHKITKRGQNVTFRCDPISEHNRLYWYRQTLGQGPEFLTYFQNEAQLEKSRLLSDRFSAERPKGSFSTLEIQRTEQGDSAMYLCASSSPQTSGGEDNEQFFGPGTRLTVL.

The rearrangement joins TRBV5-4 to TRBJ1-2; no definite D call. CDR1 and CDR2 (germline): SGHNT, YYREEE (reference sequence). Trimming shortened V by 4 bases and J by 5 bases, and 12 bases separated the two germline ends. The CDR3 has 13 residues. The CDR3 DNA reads TGTGCCAGCAGCGTCGGGGTCCTTTATGGCTACACCTTC. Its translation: CASSVGVLYGYTF. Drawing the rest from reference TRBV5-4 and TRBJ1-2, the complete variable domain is ETGVTQSPTHLIKTRGQQVTLRCSSQSGHNTVSWYQQALGQGPQFIFQYYREEENGRGNFPPRFSGLQFPNYSSELNVNALELDDSALYLCASSVGVLYGYTFGSGTRLTVV.

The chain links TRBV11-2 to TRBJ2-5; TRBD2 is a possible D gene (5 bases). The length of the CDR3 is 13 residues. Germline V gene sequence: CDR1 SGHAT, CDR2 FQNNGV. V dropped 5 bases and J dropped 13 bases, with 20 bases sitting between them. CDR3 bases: TGTGCCAGCAGCCCCGCCGTAACTAGTTTTGTGTACTTC. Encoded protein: CASSPAVTSFVYF. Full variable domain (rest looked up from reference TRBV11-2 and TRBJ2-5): EAGVAQSPRYKIIEKRQSVAFWCNPISGHATLYWYQQILGQGPKLLIQFQNNGVVDDSQLPKDRFSAERLKGVDSTLKIQPAKLEDSAVYLCASSPAVTSFVYFGPGTRLLVL.

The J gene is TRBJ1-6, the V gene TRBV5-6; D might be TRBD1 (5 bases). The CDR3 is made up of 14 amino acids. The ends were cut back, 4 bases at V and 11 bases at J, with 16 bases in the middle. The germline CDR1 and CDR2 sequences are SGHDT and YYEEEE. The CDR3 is CASSGGRTAPPLHF. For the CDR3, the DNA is TGTGCCAGCAGCGGGGGGAGGACTGCACCACCCCTCCACTTT.

CDR3 amino acids: CSVGGDWDEQYF. CDR3 bases: TGCAGCGTTGGCGGGGATTGGGACGAGCAGTACTTC. This chain links TRBV29-1 with TRBJ2-7; D is possibly TRBD2 (6 bases). The CDR3 covers 12 residues. Looked up from germline, CDR1 is SQVTM and CDR2 is ANQGSEA. V was trimmed by 4 bases and J by 5 bases, leaving 12 bases between them.

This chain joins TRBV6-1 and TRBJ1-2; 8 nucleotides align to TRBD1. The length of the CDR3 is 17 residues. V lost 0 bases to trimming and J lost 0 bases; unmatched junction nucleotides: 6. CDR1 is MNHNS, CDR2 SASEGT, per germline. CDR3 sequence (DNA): TGTGCCAGCAGTGAAGCGACAGGGGACGGGCCTAACTATGGCTACACCTTC. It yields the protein CASSEATGDGPNYGYTF.

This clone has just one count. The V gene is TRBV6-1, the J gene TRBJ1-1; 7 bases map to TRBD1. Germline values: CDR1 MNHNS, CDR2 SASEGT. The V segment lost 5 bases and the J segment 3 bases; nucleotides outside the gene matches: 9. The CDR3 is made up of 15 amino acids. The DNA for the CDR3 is TGTGCCAGCAGTCGACGGACAGGCGGGGACACTGAAGCTTTCTTT. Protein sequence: CASSRRTGGDTEAFF.